The clone carrying this T cell receptor beta chain was seen once. These data are taken from a study of cytomegalovirus exposure and HLA in healthy donors. Trimming removed 4 bases at V and 5 bases at J, with 9 bases between. CDR1 and CDR2 (germline): SGHRS, YFSETQ. The CDR3 is made up of 13 amino acids. Assay used: immunoSEQ multiplex PCR; TCRdb lists only in-frame clones, some missing. The sample has 95,000 to 150,000 clones, 85% to 90% seen once. This rearrangement joins TRBV5-1 to TRBJ2-2; possibly TRBD1 for D (6 bases). The specimen was PBMCs. This sequence was found in a woman under 30 in good health and CMV-seronegative. CDR3 in amino acids: CASSAQGTGELFF. CDR3 in DNA: TGCGCCAGCAGCGCACAGGGTACCGGGGAGCTGTTTTTT. The full variable domain, with the rest looked up from reference TRBV5-1 and TRBJ2-2, is KAGVTQTPRYLIKTRGQQVTLSCSPISGHRSVSWYQQTPGQGLQFLFEYFSETQRNKGNFPGRFSGRQFSNSRSEMNVSTLELGDSALYLCASSAQGTGELFFGEGSRLTVL.